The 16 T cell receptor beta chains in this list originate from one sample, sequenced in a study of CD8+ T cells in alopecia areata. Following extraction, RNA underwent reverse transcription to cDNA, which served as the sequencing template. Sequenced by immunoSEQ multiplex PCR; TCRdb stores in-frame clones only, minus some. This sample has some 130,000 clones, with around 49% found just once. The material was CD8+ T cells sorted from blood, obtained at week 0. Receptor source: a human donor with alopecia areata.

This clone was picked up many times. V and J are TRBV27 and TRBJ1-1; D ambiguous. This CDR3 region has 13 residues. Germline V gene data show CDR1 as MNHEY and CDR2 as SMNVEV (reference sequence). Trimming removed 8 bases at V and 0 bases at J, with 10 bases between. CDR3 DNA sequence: TGTGCCAGCGCGGGTTCAATGAACACTGAAGCTTTCTTT. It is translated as CASAGSMNTEAFF.

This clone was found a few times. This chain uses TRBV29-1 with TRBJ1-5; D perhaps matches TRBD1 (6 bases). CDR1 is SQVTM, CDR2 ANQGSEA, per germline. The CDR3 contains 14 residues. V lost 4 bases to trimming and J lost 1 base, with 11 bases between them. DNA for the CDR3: TGCAGCGTTGCCTCGGGGGGCAGCAATCAGCCCCAGCATTTT. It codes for CSVASGGSNQPQHF. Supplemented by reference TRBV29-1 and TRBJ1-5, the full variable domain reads SAVISQKPSRDICQRGTSLTIQCQVDSQVTMMFWYRQQPGQSLTLIATANQGSEATYESGFVIDKFPISRPNLTFSTLTVSNMSPEDSSIYLCSVASGGSNQPQHFGDGTRLSIL.

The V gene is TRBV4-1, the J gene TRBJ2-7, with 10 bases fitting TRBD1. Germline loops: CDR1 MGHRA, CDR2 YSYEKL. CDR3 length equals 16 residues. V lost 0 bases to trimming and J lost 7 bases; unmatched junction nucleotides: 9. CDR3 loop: CASSQDRGTGAGEQYF. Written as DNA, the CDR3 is TGCGCCAGCAGCCAAGATCGTGGGACAGGGGCTGGAGAGCAGTACTTC.

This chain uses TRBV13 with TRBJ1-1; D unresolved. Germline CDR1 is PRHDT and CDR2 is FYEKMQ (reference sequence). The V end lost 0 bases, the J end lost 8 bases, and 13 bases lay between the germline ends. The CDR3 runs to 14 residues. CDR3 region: CASSLGQVEGEAFF. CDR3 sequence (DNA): TGTGCCAGCAGCTTAGGCCAGGTGGAGGGCGAAGCTTTCTTT.

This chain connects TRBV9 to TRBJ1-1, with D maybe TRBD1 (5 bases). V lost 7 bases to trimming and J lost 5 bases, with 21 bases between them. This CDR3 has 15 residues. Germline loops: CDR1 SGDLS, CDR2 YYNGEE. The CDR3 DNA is TGTGCCAGCGCGGCTGAGGGAGGGGCGCTGACTGAAGCTTTCTTT. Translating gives CASAAEGGALTEAFF.

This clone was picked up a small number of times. The CDR3 DNA reads TGTGCCGGGGGGTCGGCCGCGGAGGCAGATACGCAGTATTTT. Protein: CAGGSAAEADTQYF. The chain is built from TRBV5-4 and TRBJ2-3, with a possible D match to TRBD2 (6 bases). Germline V gene lookup returns CDR1 SGHNT and CDR2 YYREEE (reference sequence). Trimming cost V 10 bases and J 4 bases, with 19 bases left between them. This CDR3 contains 14 residues.

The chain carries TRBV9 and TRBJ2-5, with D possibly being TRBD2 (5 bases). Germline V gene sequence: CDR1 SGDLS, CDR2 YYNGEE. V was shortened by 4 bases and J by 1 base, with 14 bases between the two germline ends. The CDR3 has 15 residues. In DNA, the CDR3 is TGTGCCAGCAGCTTCTCCCCGGACTTCCAAGAGACCCAGTACTTC. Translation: CASSFSPDFQETQYF.

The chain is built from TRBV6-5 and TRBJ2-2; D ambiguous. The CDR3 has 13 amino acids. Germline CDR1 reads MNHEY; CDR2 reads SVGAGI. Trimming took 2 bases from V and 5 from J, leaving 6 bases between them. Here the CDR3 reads CASSYGETGELFF. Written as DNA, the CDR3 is TGTGCCAGCAGTTACGGAGAAACCGGGGAGCTGTTTTTT.

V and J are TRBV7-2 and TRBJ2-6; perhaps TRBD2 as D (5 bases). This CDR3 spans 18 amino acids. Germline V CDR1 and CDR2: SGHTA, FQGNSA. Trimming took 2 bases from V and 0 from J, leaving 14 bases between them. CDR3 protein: CASSLYGRTDSGANVLTF. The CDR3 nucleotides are TGTGCCAGCAGCTTATACGGCAGGACTGACTCTGGGGCCAACGTCCTGACTTTC.

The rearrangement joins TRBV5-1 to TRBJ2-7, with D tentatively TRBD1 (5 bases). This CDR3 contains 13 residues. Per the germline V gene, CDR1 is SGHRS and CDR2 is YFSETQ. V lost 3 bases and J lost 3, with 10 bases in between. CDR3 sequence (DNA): TGCGCCAGCAGCTACAGGAATTTCTACGAGCAGTACTTC. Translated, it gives CASSYRNFYEQYF.

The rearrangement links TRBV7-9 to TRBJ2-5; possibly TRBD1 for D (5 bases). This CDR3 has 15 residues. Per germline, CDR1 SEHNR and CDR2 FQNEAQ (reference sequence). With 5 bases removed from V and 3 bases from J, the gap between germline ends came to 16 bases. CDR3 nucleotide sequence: TGTGCCAGCAGCCTAGAGGTAGGGGTCGAAGAGACCCAGTACTTC. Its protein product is CASSLEVGVEETQYF.

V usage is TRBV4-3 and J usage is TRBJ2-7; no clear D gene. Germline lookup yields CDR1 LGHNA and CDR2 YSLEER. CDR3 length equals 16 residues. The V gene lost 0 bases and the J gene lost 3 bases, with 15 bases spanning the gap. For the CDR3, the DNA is TGCGCCAGCAGCCAAGAGGGTATTAGTACAGACTACGAGCAGTACTTC. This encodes CASSQEGISTDYEQYF.

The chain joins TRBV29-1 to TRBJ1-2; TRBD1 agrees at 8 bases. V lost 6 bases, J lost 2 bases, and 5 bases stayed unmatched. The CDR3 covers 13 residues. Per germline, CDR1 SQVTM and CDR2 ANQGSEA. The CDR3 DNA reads TGCAGCGTCCTGACAGGGGAGAACTATGGCTACACCTTC. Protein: CSVLTGENYGYTF.

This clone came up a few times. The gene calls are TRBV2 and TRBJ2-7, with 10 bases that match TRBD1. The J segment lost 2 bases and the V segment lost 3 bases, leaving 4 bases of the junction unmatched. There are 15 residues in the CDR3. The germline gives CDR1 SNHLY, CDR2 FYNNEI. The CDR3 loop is CASSEGTGDTYEQYF. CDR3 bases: TGTGCCAGCAGTGAGGGGACAGGGGACACCTACGAGCAGTACTTC.

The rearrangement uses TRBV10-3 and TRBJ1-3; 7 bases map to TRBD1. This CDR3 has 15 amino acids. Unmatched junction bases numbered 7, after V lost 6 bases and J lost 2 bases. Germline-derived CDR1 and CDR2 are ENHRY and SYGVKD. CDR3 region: CAIRPEGQPGNTIYF. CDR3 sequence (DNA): TGTGCCATCAGGCCCGAGGGACAGCCTGGAAACACCATATATTTT.

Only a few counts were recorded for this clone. In DNA form, the CDR3 reads TGTGCCAGCAGTGGGACCCCACAAGGAACCTACGAGCAGTACTTC. Translated: CASSGTPQGTYEQYF. This chain connects TRBV2 to TRBJ2-7; no clear D gene. CDR3 length: 15 amino acids. Germline assignment: CDR1 SNHLY and CDR2 FYNNEI. Trimming removed 4 bases from V and 2 bases from J, with 15 bases in between.